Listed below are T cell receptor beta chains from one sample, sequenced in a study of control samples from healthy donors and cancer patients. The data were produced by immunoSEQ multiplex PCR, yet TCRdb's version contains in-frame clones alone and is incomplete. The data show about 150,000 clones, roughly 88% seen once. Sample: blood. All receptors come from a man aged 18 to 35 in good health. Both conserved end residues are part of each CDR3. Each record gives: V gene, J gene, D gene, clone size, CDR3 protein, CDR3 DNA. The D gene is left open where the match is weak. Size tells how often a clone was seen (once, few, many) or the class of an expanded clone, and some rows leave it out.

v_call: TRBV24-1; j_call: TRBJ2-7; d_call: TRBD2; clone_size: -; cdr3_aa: CATSEASSGGLDEQYF; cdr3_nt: TGTGCCACCAGTGAGGCCTCTAGCGGGGGTCTCGACGAGCAGTACTTC
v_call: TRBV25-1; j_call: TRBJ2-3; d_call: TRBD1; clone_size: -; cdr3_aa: CASSLATGGADTQYF; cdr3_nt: TGTGCCAGCAGTCTAGCGACAGGGGGCGCAGATACGCAGTATTTT
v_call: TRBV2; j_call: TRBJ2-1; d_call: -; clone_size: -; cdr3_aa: CASSPGEVSEQFF; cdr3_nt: TGTGCCAGCAGTCCCGGGGAGGTGTCTGAGCAGTTCTTC
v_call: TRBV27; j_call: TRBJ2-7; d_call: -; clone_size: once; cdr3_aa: CASKSHSYEQYF; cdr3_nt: TGTGCCAGCAAGTCCCACTCCTACGAGCAGTACTTC
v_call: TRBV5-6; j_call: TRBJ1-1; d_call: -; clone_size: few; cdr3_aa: CASSPGGSAKAFF; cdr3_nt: TGTGCCAGCAGCCCGGGGGGGTCAGCGAAAGCTTTCTTT
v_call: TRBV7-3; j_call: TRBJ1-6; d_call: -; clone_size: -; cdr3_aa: CASSLNPRGPLHF; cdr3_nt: TGTGCCAGCAGCTTAAACCCCAGGGGACCCCTCCACTTT
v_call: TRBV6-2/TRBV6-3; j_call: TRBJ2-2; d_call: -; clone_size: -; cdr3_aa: CASSPNTGELFF; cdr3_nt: TGTGCCAGCAGTCCGAACACCGGGGAGCTGTTTTTT
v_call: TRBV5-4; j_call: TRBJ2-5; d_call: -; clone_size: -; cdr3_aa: CASSLIGSETQYF; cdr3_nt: TGTGCCAGCAGCTTGATAGGGTCAGAGACCCAGTACTTC
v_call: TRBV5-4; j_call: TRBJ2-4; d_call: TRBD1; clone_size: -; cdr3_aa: CASSLGTGGESAKNIQYF; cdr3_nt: TGTGCCAGCAGCTTGGGGACAGGGGGCGAGTCGGCCAAAAACATTCAGTACTTC
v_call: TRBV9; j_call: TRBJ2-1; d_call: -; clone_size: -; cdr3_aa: CASSVQVTYNEQFF; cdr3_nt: TGTGCCAGCAGCGTACAGGTGACCTACAATGAGCAGTTCTTC
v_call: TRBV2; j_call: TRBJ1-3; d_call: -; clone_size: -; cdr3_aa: CANIEQGTGNTIYF; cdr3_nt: TGTGCCAACATCGAACAGGGAACTGGAAACACCATATATTTT
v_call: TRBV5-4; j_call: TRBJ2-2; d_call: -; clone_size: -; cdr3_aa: CASSHRVDTGELFF; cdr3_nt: TGTGCCAGCAGCCACAGGGTTGACACCGGGGAGCTGTTTTTT
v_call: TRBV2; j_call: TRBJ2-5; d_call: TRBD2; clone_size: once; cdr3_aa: CASSTTSSRGGLAGASVETQYF; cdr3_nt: TGTGCCAGCAGCACAACCTCCAGTCGAGGGGGACTAGCGGGGGCTTCGGTTGAGACCCAGTACTTC
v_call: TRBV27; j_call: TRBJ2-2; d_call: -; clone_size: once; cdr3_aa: CASRAGAFTGELFF; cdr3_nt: TGTGCCAGCAGGGCAGGGGCATTTACCGGGGAGCTGTTTTTT
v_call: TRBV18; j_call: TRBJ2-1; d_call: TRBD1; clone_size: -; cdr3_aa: CASSSQTGVSSYNEQFF; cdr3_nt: TGTGCCAGCTCATCCCAGACAGGGGTGAGCTCCTACAATGAGCAGTTCTTC
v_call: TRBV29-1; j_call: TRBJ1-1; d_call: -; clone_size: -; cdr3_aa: CSVEKGNTEAFF; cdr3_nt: TGCAGCGTTGAAAAGGGGAACACTGAAGCTTTCTTT
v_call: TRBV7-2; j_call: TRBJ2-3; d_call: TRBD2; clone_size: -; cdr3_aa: CASSFMSAGRTDTQYF; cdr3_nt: TGTGCCAGCAGCTTCATGTCAGCGGGGCGCACAGATACGCAGTATTTT
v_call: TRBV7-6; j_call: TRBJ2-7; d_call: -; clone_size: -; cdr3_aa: CASSSGHTYEQYF; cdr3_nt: TGTGCCAGCAGCTCCGGCCATACCTACGAGCAGTACTTC
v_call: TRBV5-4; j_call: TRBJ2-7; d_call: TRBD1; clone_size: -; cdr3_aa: CASSLEGAGYEQYF; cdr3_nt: TGTGCCAGCAGCTTGGAGGGGGCTGGGTACGAGCAGTACTTC
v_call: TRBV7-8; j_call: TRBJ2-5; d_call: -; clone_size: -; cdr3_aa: CASRATAYQETQYF; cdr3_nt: TGTGCCAGCAGGGCGACAGCCTACCAAGAGACCCAGTACTTC
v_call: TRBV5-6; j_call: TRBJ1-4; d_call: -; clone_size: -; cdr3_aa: CASSLAAGEKLFF; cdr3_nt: TGTGCCAGCAGCTTGGCAGCAGGGGAGAAACTGTTTTTT
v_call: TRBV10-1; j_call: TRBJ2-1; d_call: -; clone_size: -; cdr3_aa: CASSEVADNEQFF; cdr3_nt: TGCGCCAGCAGTGAGGTGGCCGACAATGAGCAGTTCTTC
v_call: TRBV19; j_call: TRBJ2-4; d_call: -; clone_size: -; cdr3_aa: CATSGSGLGNIQYF; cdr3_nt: TGTGCCACCTCGGGGTCAGGGTTAGGAAACATTCAGTACTTC
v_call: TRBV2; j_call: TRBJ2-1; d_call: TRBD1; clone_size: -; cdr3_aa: CATDRDSLNEQFF; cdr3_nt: TGTGCCACCGACAGGGATTCCTTAAATGAGCAGTTCTTC